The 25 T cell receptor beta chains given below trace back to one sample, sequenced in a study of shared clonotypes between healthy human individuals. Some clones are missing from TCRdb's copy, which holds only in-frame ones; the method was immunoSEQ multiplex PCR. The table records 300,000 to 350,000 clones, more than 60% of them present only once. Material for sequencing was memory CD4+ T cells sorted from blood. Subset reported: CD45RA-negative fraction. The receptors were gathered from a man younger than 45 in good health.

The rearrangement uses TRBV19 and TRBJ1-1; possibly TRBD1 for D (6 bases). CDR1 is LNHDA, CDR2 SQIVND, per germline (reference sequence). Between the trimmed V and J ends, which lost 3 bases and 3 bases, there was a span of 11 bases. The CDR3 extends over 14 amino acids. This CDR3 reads CASSIGRGDTEAFF. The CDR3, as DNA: TGTGCCAGTAGTATTGGCAGGGGTGACACTGAAGCTTTCTTT.

CDR3 DNA: TGTGCCAGCAGCAAACAGGGTGGTGACACTGAAGCTTTCTTT. This translates into CASSKQGGDTEAFF. The V and J genes are TRBV7-3 and TRBJ1-1; possible D gene TRBD1, 6 bases. The CDR3 extends over 14 amino acids. Germline V gives CDR1 SGHTA, CDR2 FQGTGA. The V and J ends lost 5 bases and 3 bases respectively, with 13 bases between them.

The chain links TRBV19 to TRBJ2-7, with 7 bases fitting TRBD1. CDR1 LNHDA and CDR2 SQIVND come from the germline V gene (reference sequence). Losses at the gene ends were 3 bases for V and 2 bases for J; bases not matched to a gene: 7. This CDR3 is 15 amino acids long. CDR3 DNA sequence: TGTGCCAGTAGTATTCGACAGGGTAGGACCTACGAGCAGTACTTC. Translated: CASSIRQGRTYEQYF.

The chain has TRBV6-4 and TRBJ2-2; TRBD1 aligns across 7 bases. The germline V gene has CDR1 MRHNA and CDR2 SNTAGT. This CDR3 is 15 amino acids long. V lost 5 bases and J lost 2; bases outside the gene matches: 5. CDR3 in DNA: TGTGCCAGCAGTCCTACAGGGGTTAACACCGGGGAGCTGTTTTTT. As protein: CASSPTGVNTGELFF.

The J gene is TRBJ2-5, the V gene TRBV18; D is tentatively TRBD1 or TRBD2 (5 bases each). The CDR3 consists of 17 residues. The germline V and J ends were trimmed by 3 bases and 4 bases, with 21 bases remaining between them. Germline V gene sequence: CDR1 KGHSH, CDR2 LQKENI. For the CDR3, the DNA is TGTGCCAGCTCACCTCCGAGAGGGGCGCAGCTCGGAGAGACCCAGTACTTC. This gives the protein CASSPPRGAQLGETQYF.

CDR3 sequence: CASSLRGETYEQYF. The CDR3, as DNA: TGTGCCAGCAGTTTAAGGGGGGAGACCTACGAGCAGTACTTC. The J gene is TRBJ2-7, the V gene TRBV6-6; either TRBD1 or TRBD2 may fit D (6 bases each). Trimming cost V 4 bases and J 2 bases, with 12 bases left between them. Germline V gives CDR1 MNHNY, CDR2 SVGAGI (reference sequence). This CDR3 has 14 residues.

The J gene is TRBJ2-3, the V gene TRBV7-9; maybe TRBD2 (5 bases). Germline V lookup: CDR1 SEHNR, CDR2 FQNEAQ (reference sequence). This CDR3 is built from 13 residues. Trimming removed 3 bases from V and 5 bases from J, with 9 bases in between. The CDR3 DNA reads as TGTGCCAGCAGCTTTACCGGAGGAGATACGCAGTATTTT. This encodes CASSFTGGDTQYF. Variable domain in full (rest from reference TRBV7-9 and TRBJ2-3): DTGVSQNPRHKITKRGQNVTFRCDPISEHNRLYWYRQTLGQGPEFLTYFQNEAQLEKSRLLSDRFSAERPKGSFSTLEIQRTEQGDSAMYLCASSFTGGDTQYFGPGTRLTVL.

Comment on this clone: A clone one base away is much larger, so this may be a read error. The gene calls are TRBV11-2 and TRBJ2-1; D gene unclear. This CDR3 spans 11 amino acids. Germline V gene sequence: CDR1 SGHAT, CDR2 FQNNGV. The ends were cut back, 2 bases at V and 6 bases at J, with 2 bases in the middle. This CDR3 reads CASSLSNEQFF. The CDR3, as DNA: TGTGCCAGCAGCTTAAGCAATGAGCAGTTCTTC.

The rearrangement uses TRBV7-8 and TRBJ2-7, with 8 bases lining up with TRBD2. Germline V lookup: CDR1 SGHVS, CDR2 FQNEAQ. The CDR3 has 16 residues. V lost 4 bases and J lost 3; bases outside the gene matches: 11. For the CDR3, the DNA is TGTGCCAGCAGCTCGCCCGGGACTAGGAGGCACTACGAGCAGTACTTC. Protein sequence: CASSSPGTRRHYEQYF.

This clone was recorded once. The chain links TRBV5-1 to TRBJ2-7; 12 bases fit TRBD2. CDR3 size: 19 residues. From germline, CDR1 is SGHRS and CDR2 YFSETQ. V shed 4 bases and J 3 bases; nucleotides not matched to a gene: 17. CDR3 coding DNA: TGCGCCAGCAGCCTTCGCCTAGCGGGAGGGCCGGGATTGGGCTACGAGCAGTACTTC. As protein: CASSLRLAGGPGLGYEQYF.

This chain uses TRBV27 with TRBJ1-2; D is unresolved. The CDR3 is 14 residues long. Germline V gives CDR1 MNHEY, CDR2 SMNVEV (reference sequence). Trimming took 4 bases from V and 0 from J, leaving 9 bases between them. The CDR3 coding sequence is TGTGCCAGCAGTTCCGTTGGGACTAACTATGGCTACACCTTC. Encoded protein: CASSSVGTNYGYTF.

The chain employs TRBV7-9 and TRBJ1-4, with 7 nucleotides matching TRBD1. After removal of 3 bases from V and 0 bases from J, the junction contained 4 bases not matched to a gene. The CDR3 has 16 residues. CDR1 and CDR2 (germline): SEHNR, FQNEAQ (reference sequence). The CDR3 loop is CASSLGQTSTNEKLFF. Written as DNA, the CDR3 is TGTGCCAGCAGCTTGGGACAGACCTCAACTAATGAAAAACTGTTTTTT. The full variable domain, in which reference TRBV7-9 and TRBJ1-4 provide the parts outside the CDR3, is DTGVSQNPRHKITKRGQNVTFRCDPISEHNRLYWYRQTLGQGPEFLTYFQNEAQLEKSRLLSDRFSAERPKGSFSTLEIQRTEQGDSAMYLCASSLGQTSTNEKLFFGSGTQLSVL.

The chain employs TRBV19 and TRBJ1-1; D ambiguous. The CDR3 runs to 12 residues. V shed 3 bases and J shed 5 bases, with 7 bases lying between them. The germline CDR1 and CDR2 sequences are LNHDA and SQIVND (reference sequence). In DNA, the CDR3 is TGTGCCAGTAGTATGGTTCGGACTGAAGCTTTCTTT. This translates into CASSMVRTEAFF.

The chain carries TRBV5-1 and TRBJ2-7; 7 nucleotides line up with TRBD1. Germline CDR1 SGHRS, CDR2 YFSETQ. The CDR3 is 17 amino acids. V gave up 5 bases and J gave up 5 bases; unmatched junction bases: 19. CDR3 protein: CASSLRMDRTHEDEQYF. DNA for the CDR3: TGCGCCAGCAGTTTGAGGATGGACAGGACCCATGAGGACGAGCAGTACTTC.

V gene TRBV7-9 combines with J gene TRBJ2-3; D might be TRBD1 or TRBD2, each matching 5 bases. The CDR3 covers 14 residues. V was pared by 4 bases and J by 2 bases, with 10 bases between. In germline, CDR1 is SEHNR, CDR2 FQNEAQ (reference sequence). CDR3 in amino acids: CASSSWGITDTQYF. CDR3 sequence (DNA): TGTGCCAGCAGCTCCTGGGGGATCACAGATACGCAGTATTTT. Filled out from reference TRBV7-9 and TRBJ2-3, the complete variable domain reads DTGVSQNPRHKITKRGQNVTFRCDPISEHNRLYWYRQTLGQGPEFLTYFQNEAQLEKSRLLSDRFSAERPKGSFSTLEIQRTEQGDSAMYLCASSSWGITDTQYFGPGTRLTVL.

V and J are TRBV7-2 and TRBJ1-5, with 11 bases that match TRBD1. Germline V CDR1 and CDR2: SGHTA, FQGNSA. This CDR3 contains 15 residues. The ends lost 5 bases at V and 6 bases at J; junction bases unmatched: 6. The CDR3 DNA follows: TGTGCCAGCAGCCCAGGACAGGGGGCCTTTCAGCCCCAGCATTTT. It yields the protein CASSPGQGAFQPQHF.

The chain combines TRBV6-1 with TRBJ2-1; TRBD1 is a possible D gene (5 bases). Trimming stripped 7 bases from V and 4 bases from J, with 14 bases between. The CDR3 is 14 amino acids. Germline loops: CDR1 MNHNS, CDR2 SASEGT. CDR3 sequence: CASILGVGYNEQFF. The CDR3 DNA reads TGTGCCAGCATTCTAGGGGTAGGGTACAATGAGCAGTTCTTC.

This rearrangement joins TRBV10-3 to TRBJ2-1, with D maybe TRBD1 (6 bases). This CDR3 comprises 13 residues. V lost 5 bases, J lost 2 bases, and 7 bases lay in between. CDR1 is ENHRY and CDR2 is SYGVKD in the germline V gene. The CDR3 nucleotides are TGTGCCATCAGTTGGGACACCTACAATGAGCAGTTCTTC. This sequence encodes CAISWDTYNEQFF.

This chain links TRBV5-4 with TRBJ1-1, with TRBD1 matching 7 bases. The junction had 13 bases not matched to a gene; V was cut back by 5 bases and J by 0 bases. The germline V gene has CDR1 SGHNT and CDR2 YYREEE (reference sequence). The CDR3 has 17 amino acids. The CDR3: CASSRGLGTVMNTEAFF. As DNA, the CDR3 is TGTGCCAGCAGTCGTGGGTTAGGGACAGTAATGAACACTGAAGCTTTCTTT.

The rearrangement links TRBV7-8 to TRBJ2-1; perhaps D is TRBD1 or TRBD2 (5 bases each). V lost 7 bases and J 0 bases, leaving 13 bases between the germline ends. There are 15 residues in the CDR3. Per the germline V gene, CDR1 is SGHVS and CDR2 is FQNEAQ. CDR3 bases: TGTGCCAGCACCCTGGGGGAGAGCTCCTACAATGAGCAGTTCTTC. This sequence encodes CASTLGESSYNEQFF.

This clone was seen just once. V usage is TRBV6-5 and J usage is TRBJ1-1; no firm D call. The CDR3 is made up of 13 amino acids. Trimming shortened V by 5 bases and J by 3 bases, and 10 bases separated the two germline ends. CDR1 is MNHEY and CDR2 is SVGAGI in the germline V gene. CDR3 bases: TGTGCCAGCAGTCGGACGGTCGACACTGAAGCTTTCTTT. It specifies CASSRTVDTEAFF.

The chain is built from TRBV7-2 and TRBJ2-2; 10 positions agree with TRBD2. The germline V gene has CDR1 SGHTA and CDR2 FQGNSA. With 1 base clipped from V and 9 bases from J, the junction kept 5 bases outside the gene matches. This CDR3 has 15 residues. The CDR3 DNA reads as TGTGCCAGCAGCTTAGAGGCTAGCGGGAGTCGGGAGCTGTTTTTT. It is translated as CASSLEASGSRELFF.

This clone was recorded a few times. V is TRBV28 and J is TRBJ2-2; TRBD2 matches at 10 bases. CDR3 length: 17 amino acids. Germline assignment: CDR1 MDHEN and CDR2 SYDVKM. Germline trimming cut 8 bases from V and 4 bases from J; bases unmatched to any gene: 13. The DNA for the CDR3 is TGTGCCAGCGGATCGCTAGCGGGAGTACGTCCCACCGGGGAGCTGTTTTTT. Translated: CASGSLAGVRPTGELFF.

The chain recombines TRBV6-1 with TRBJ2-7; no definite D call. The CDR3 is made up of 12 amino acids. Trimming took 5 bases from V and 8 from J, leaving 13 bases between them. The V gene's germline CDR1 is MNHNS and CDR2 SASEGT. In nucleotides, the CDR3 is TGTGCCAGCAGTCAAGACCCTTTCCAGCAGTACTTC. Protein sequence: CASSQDPFQQYF.

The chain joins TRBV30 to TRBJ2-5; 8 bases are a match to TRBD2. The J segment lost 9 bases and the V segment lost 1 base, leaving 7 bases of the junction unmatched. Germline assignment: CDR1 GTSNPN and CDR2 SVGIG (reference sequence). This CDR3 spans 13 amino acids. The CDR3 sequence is CAWSESGRGAQYF. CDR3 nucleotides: TGTGCCTGGAGTGAAAGCGGGAGAGGGGCCCAGTACTTC. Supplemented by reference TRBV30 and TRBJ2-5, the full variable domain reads SQTIHQWPATLVQPVGSPLSLECTVEGTSNPNLYWYRQAAGRGLQLLFYSVGIGQISSEVPQNLSASRPQDRQFILSSKKLLLSDSGFYLCAWSESGRGAQYFGPGTRLLVL.